This is a list of T cell receptor beta chains from one sample in a study of technical replicates of blood from a few donors. Assay: immunoSEQ multiplex PCR; the TCRdb copy retains only in-frame clones and omits some. The table includes tens of thousands of clones, 75% to 95% detected once. Sequencing was performed on T cells isolated from PBMCs. These TCRs come from a human donor in good health. Some clones in this sample may be carry-over from other donors' samples. The CDR3 runs from the conserved cysteine through the conserved F or W. A D gene is named only where the DNA matches it firmly. Size tells how often a clone was seen (once, few, many) or the class of an expanded clone, and some rows leave it out.

CDR3 protein	CDR3 DNA	J gene	clone size	D gene	V gene
CASSPTWDTYGYTF	TGTGCCAGCAGCCCCACCTGGGACACCTATGGCTACACCTTC	TRBJ1-2	once	NA	TRBV6-6
CASSFTSGEETQYF	TGTGCCAGCAGCTTTACTAGCGGGGAAGAGACCCAGTACTTC	TRBJ2-5	NA	TRBD2	TRBV7-2
CASSLEGPYTDTQYF	TGTGCCAGCAGCTTAGAGGGCCCTTACACAGATACGCAGTATTTT	TRBJ2-3	NA	NA	TRBV11-2
CASSQDFQGLLNEQYF	TGCGCCAGCAGCCAAGACTTCCAGGGGCTTCTCAACGAGCAGTACTTC	TRBJ2-7	NA	NA	TRBV4-3
CASSKERAEQYF	TGTGCCAGCAGTAAAGAGAGGGCCGAGCAGTACTTC	TRBJ2-7	NA	NA	TRBV2
CASSPRTGDNSPLHF	TGTGCCAGCAGCCCCCGGACAGGGGATAATTCACCCCTCCACTTT	TRBJ1-6	NA	TRBD1	TRBV6-5
CASSQTSWAGGVYEQYF	TGTGCCAGCAGCCAAACAAGTTGGGCAGGGGGTGTTTACGAGCAGTACTTC	TRBJ2-7	NA	TRBD1	TRBV4-2
CAISETTPGEQYF	TGTGCCATCAGTGAAACAACCCCGGGCGAGCAGTACTTC	TRBJ2-7	NA	NA	TRBV10-3
CASSLVTGGPSYEQYF	TGTGCCAGCAGTTTGGTTACGGGAGGGCCCTCCTACGAGCAGTACTTC	TRBJ2-7	NA	TRBD2	TRBV28
CASSPSPGLYTDTQYF	TGCGCCAGCAGCCCATCTCCGGGACTCTACACAGATACGCAGTATTTT	TRBJ2-3	NA	NA	TRBV5-1
CASSLPLASGRPAGELFF	TGTGCCAGCAGCCTCCCCTTGGCGAGCGGGAGGCCTGCCGGGGAGCTGTTTTTT	TRBJ2-2	once	TRBD2	TRBV7-9
CASSPQTSGKTYEQYF	TGCGCCAGCAGCCCACAGACTAGCGGGAAGACCTACGAGCAGTACTTC	TRBJ2-7	NA	TRBD2	TRBV5-1
CASSLSYEQYF	TGTGCCAGCAGCCTTTCCTACGAGCAGTACTTC	TRBJ2-7	NA	NA	TRBV25-1
CASSIIVGQGAETQYF	TGTGCCAGTAGTATTATCGTCGGACAGGGAGCAGAGACCCAGTACTTC	TRBJ2-5	NA	TRBD1	TRBV19
CASSFSTGGVSGQYF	TGTGCCAGCAGTTTCTCGACAGGGGGCGTATCTGGGCAGTACTTC	TRBJ2-7	NA	TRBD1	TRBV28
CASSPELAGVGETQYF	TGTGCCAGCAGCCCAGAACTAGCGGGAGTCGGAGAGACCCAGTACTTC	TRBJ2-5	NA	TRBD2	TRBV7-8
CASSFQGAASATDTQYF	TGCGCCAGCAGCTTCCAGGGGGCGGCTTCCGCCACAGATACGCAGTATTTT	TRBJ2-3	NA	TRBD1	TRBV5-1
CSVVPSGSTDTQYF	TGCAGCGTTGTGCCTAGCGGGAGTACAGATACGCAGTATTTT	TRBJ2-3	once	TRBD2	TRBV29-1
CASGSYHRGQNTGELFF	TGTGCTAGTGGTTCTTACCACAGGGGGCAGAACACCGGGGAGCTGTTTTTT	TRBJ2-2	NA	TRBD1	TRBV12-5
CASSLAGFTEAFF	TGTGCCAGCAGTTTAGCCGGGTTCACTGAAGCTTTCTTT	TRBJ1-1	few	NA	TRBV27
CASSPGRTGLSEQYF	TGTGCCAGCAGCCCAGGGAGAACAGGGTTGAGCGAGCAGTACTTC	TRBJ2-7	NA	NA	TRBV7-2
CASSLRDSATNEKLFF	TGCGCCAGCAGCCTACGGGACAGTGCAACTAATGAAAAACTGTTTTTT	TRBJ1-4	NA	TRBD1	TRBV4-1
CASSPPTSGGDTQYF	TGTGCCAGCTCACCACCGACTAGCGGGGGAGATACGCAGTATTTT	TRBJ2-3	NA	TRBD2	TRBV18
CSVGLALNTGELFF	TGCAGCGTTGGTCTGGCTTTGAACACCGGGGAGCTGTTTTTT	TRBJ2-2	NA	NA	TRBV29-1
CASRELGTSEQYF	TGTGCCAGCAGGGAATTGGGGACAAGCGAGCAGTACTTC	TRBJ2-7	NA	NA	TRBV7-9
CSTSGMDEQYF	TGCAGCACTAGCGGGATGGACGAGCAGTACTTC	TRBJ2-7	NA	TRBD2	TRBV20-1
CASSSLTSGRVNEQFF	TGTGCCAGCAGTTCGCTTACTAGCGGGAGGGTAAATGAGCAGTTCTTC	TRBJ2-1	NA	TRBD2	TRBV25-1
CSVVDSGGIHEQYF	TGCAGCGTTGTAGACTCAGGGGGGATCCACGAGCAGTACTTC	TRBJ2-7	NA	NA	TRBV29-1
CASSDSSGRHTDTQYF	TGTGCCAGCAGTGACTCTAGCGGGAGACACACAGATACGCAGTATTTT	TRBJ2-3	few	TRBD2	TRBV6-4
CASRDSSSYNEQFF	TGTGCCAGCCGGGACTCATCTTCCTACAATGAGCAGTTCTTC	TRBJ2-1	NA	NA	TRBV6-1
CASSVESDGAGNGGTEAFF	TGTGCCAGCAGCGTAGAATCGGACGGGGCCGGGAACGGGGGGACTGAAGCTTTCTTT	TRBJ1-1	NA	NA	TRBV9
CASSLIGEGVQETQYF	TGTGCCAGCAGCTTAATAGGGGAGGGGGTCCAAGAGACCCAGTACTTC	TRBJ2-5	NA	NA	TRBV7-3
CAISEPIGLASSYNEQFF	TGTGCCATCAGTGAGCCGATTGGGCTAGCCAGCTCCTACAATGAGCAGTTCTTC	TRBJ2-1	NA	NA	TRBV10-3
CASSPGDGTYEQYF	TGCGCCAGCAGCCCAGGGGACGGTACCTACGAGCAGTACTTC	TRBJ2-7	NA	NA	TRBV5-1
CASSTQGDRASYEQYF	TGTGCCAGTAGCACCCAAGGGGACAGGGCCTCCTACGAGCAGTACTTC	TRBJ2-7	few	TRBD1	TRBV19
CASSNPPRDTQYF	TGTGCCAGCAGCAATCCTCCGAGGGATACGCAGTATTTT	TRBJ2-3	NA	NA	TRBV7-9
CASSLGGRADYNEQFF	TGTGCCAGCAGCTTAGGGGGGCGGGCGGACTACAATGAGCAGTTCTTC	TRBJ2-1	NA	NA	TRBV7-2
CASSLSQTGQETQYF	TGCGCCAGCAGCTTGTCTCAGACAGGGCAAGAGACCCAGTACTTC	TRBJ2-5	NA	TRBD1	TRBV5-1
CASSPQRELRNEQFF	TGCGCCAGCAGCCCGCAGCGGGAGTTACGGAATGAGCAGTTCTTC	TRBJ2-1	NA	TRBD2	TRBV4-1
CASSLTGGATDTQYF	TGTGCCAGCAGCCTGACAGGGGGCGCGACAGATACGCAGTATTTT	TRBJ2-3	NA	TRBD1	TRBV5-8